Each of the 20 T cell receptor beta chains below was sequenced from the same sample in a study of human T cells and chemical hapten exposure. TCRdb re-called the RACE reads through MiXCR, storing one row per CDR3 protein. The data contain over 300,000 distinct CDR3 sequences, 5.1% of them singletons. The sample's time point: pre-sensitization, week 0. Indicated treatment: therapeutic diphenylcyclopropenone sensitization with weekly scalp DPC. The sample was whole blood, taken in connection with sensitization to the hapten diphenylcyclopropenone (DPC). The receptors here all came from a woman between 50 and 59 years old with alopecia areata. Some clones in this sample may be carry-over from other donors' samples.

This clonotype occurred many times. The rearrangement joins TRBV2 to TRBJ1-2; a weak D match, TRBD1 (6 bases). Germline V CDR1 and CDR2: SNHLY, FYNNEI. This CDR3 has 13 amino acids. V was trimmed by 8 bases and J by 4 bases, leaving 14 bases between them. CDR3 sequence reads: CASSMDRLYGYTF. Here the CDR3 DNA reads TGTGCCAGCTCTATGGACAGACTCTATGGCTACACCTTC.

This clonotype was observed a handful of times. V and J are TRBV28 and TRBJ1-1; D not certain. In germline, CDR1 is MDHEN, CDR2 SYDVKM. This CDR3 is 15 amino acids long. The V end was cut by 7 bases, the J end by 1 base, with 16 bases between. The CDR3 DNA sequence: TGTGCCAGCATCCCAGTCGGGGTAGCGAACACTGAAGCTTTCTTT. It translates to CASIPVGVANTEAFF.

Of note for this clonotype: This could be a read error, since a much larger clone is one nucleotide away. The final CDR3 position lacks the conserved phenylalanine or tryptophan, pointing to a likely read error. The genes are TRBV19 and TRBJ2-3; D ambiguous. Trimming removed 5 bases at V and 0 bases at J, with 6 bases between. Germline V gives CDR1 LNHDA, CDR2 SQIVND (reference sequence). CDR3 length: 13 amino acids. The CDR3 bases are TGTGCCAGTAGTTATCAGAGCACAGATACGCAGTATTTG. It codes for CASSYQSTDTQYL.

This clonotype showed up many times. This chain joins TRBV5-5 and TRBJ1-6; D is unclear. CDR1 and CDR2 from the germline V gene are SGHKS and YYEKEE (reference sequence). V was cut by 5 bases and J by 7 bases, with 13 bases left in between. The CDR3 contains 14 residues. CDR3 protein: CASRVRVENSPLHF. In DNA, the CDR3 is TGTGCCAGCAGGGTAAGGGTAGAGAATTCACCCCTCCACTTT.

This clonotype came up many times. The CDR3 DNA follows: TGCAGCGTTGAGCGTGACTGGGGGACTGAAGCTTTCTTT. Translation: CSVERDWGTEAFF. This chain joins TRBV29-1 and TRBJ1-1; the D gene is possibly TRBD1 (5 bases). Per the germline V gene, CDR1 is SQVTM and CDR2 is ANQGSEA. Trimming took off 3 bases at V and 5 bases at J, with 13 bases between the two ends. There are 13 residues in the CDR3.

The sample holds one count of this clonotype. The rearrangement links TRBV6-2 or TRBV6-3 to TRBJ2-5; tentatively, D is TRBD1 (5 bases). V was clipped by 2 bases and J by 5 bases, with 9 bases between them. The CDR3 sequence is 13 residues long. Germline lookup yields CDR1 MNHEY and CDR2 SVGEGT. The CDR3 DNA reads TGTGCCAGCAGTTACGTCGCAGGGGAGACCCAGTACTTC. The encoded protein is CASSYVAGETQYF.

This clonotype showed up many times. V and J are TRBV10-2 and TRBJ1-1, with D possibly being TRBD1 (5 bases). Between the trimmed V and J ends, which lost 10 bases and 7 bases, there was a span of 13 bases. Germline V gives CDR1 WSHSY, CDR2 SAAADI. This CDR3 is built from 11 residues. The CDR3: CATQGGGEAFF. The CDR3 region has the DNA TGCGCCACCCAGGGTGGAGGTGAAGCTTTCTTT.

This clonotype was seen repeatedly, ten times or more. The chain links TRBV6-2 or TRBV6-3 to TRBJ1-5; D might be TRBD1 (5 bases). The V end lost 6 bases, the J end lost 9 bases, and 21 bases lay between the germline ends. The CDR3 loop spans 15 amino acids. CDR1 is MNHEY, CDR2 SVGEGT, per germline. CDR3 in amino acids: CASSSPPGGLSPQHF. CDR3 DNA: TGTGCCAGCAGCTCCCCACCCGGGGGGTTGTCGCCCCAGCATTTT.

This clonotype was observed at least ten times. The CDR3 DNA reads TGTGCCAGCAGTTCTGCTAGCGGGAGCTACAATGAGCAGTTCTTC. Amino acid sequence: CASSSASGSYNEQFF. This rearrangement joins TRBV12-3 or TRBV12-4 to TRBJ2-1, with 10 bases fitting TRBD2. Germline trimming cut 4 bases from V and 3 bases from J; bases unmatched to any gene: 3. The CDR3 loop spans 15 amino acids.

The chain uses TRBV2 and TRBJ2-1, with D maybe TRBD2 (6 bases). Trimming pared 5 bases from V and 1 base from J, leaving 15 bases between. Germline V CDR1 and CDR2: SNHLY, FYNNEI. This CDR3 spans 16 amino acids. In nucleotides, the CDR3 is TGTGCCAGCAGTCGAAAGGGGCTAGCGTCCTACAATGAGCAGTTCTTC. Residues: CASSRKGLASYNEQFF.

This clonotype has a handful of counts. The rearrangement joins TRBV7-8 to TRBJ2-5; 8 nucleotides align to TRBD1. Trimming took 4 bases from V and 7 from J; bases not matched to a gene: 11. The length of the CDR3 is 15 residues. Germline V lookup: CDR1 SGHVS, CDR2 FQNEAQ. CDR3 DNA: TGTGCCAGCAGCTCAGGGGGCGCAGCCCCTGGGACCCAGTACTTC. This sequence encodes CASSSGGAAPGTQYF.

This clonotype was observed a handful of times. This chain joins TRBV11-2 and TRBJ1-5, with D possibly TRBD1 on 5 matching bases. The V end was cut by 1 base, the J end by 5 bases, with 9 bases between. Germline V CDR1 and CDR2: SGHAT, FQNNGV. The CDR3 length is 14 residues. CDR3 sequence reads: CASSLGSGDQPQHF. The DNA of the CDR3 is TGTGCCAGCAGCTTAGGTTCGGGGGATCAGCCCCAGCATTTT.

This clonotype was counted only a few times. The V call is TRBV27, the J call TRBJ1-6, with D hard to call. Germline CDR1 is MNHEY and CDR2 is SMNVEV (reference sequence). The CDR3 extends over 18 amino acids. V was cut by 2 bases and J by 4 bases, with 18 bases left in between. CDR3: CASSLGNSETGYNSPLHF. The CDR3 DNA reads as TGTGCCAGCAGTTTAGGGAACTCCGAAACGGGATATAATTCACCCCTCCACTTT.

This clonotype was seen many times. The genes are TRBV12-3 or TRBV12-4 and TRBJ2-5, with D unresolved. The CDR3 length is 14 residues. The V end lost 6 bases, the J end lost 4 bases, and 15 bases lay between the germline ends. The CDR3 loop reads CASRGISSLETQYF. CDR3 DNA: TGTGCCAGCAGGGGCATTAGCAGTCTAGAGACCCAGTACTTC.

This clonotype was recorded at least ten times. The chain uses TRBV7-2 and TRBJ2-1; TRBD2 matches 11 bases. Germline CDR1 is SGHTA and CDR2 is FQGNSA. CDR3 length: 15 amino acids. The J segment lost 8 bases and the V segment lost 5 bases, leaving 8 bases of the junction unmatched. CDR3 loop: CASSDSGRVLDEQFF. Written as DNA, the CDR3 is TGTGCCAGCAGCGATAGCGGGAGGGTCCTGGATGAGCAGTTCTTC.

There are a few counts of this clonotype. The chain uses TRBV29-1 and TRBJ1-2, with D perhaps TRBD1 (5 bases). The CDR3 runs to 14 residues. The germline gives CDR1 SQVTM, CDR2 ANQGSEA. V lost 5 bases and J lost 0, with 13 bases in between. CDR3 loop: CSVTGTAPNYGYTF. In DNA, the CDR3 is TGCAGCGTTACCGGGACGGCTCCTAACTATGGCTACACCTTC.

The genes are TRBV12-3 or TRBV12-4 and TRBJ2-1; TRBD1 agrees at 9 bases. V was pared by 5 bases and J by 4 bases, with 3 bases of the junction left unmatched. The CDR3 totals 14 residues. The CDR3 DNA reads TGTGCCAGCAGTGACAGGGGGTTTTACAATGAGCAGTTCTTC. Protein: CASSDRGFYNEQFF.

This clonotype occurred a few times. The chain uses TRBV29-1 and TRBJ1-2; TRBD1 matches at 7 bases. Germline CDR1 is SQVTM and CDR2 is ANQGSEA. The junction had 2 bases not matched to a gene; V was cut back by 6 bases and J by 4 bases. CDR3 length: 11 residues. CDR3 loop: CSVRTGYGYTF. CDR3 nucleotide sequence: TGCAGCGTCAGGACAGGCTATGGCTACACCTTC.

Ten or more counts support this clonotype. The rearrangement joins TRBV6-5 to TRBJ2-1; TRBD1 matches 12 bases. V was clipped by 3 bases and J by 9 bases; unmatched bases: 3. Looked up from germline, CDR1 is MNHEY and CDR2 is SVGAGI. The CDR3 loop spans 14 amino acids. The CDR3 sequence: CASSYGTGGPEQFF. Here the CDR3 DNA reads TGTGCCAGCAGTTATGGGACAGGGGGCCCTGAGCAGTTCTTC.

The table lists this clonotype with many counts. V and J are TRBV12-3 or TRBV12-4 and TRBJ2-3, with unresolved D. Trimming took off 6 bases at V and 3 bases at J, with 10 bases between the two ends. The CDR3 is made up of 13 amino acids. CDR3 DNA: TGTGCCAGCAGCCGCAGACAAACAGATACGCAGTATTTT. This translates into CASSRRQTDTQYF.